This T cell receptor (beta chain) was documented in a study of blood T cell repertoires in COVID-19. Overall study context: Italy, Spain and the United States were the sources of the convalescent and acute COVID-19 samples.

Per the study methods: Quantification of nucleated cells was approximated via reference gene primer amplification. Assay: immunoSEQ multiplex PCR; the TCRdb copy retains only in-frame clones and omits some. V and J calls and clone size are given by that table; D and trimming were obtained from the DNA. The top ten hold about 2.3% of the sample, which has hundreds of thousands of clones, 85% seen once. The participants were between about 18 and 95 years old and came from about two dozen US areas. Symptom resolution, clearance, or two negative PCRs marked the recovered donors of Cohort 3. This clone was recorded once. Other DNA sequences in this sample translate to the same CDR3. This CDR3 comprises 15 residues. V was pared by 6 bases and J by 3 bases, with 4 bases of the junction left unmatched. Germline CDR1 and CDR2: MNHEY and SMNVEV (reference sequence).

The V and J genes are TRBV27 and TRBJ2-1; TRBD2 agrees at 11 bases. The source of this sequence is a woman aged 45-60 years who had recovered from COVID-19. The sequenced material came from PBMCs or T cells enriched from blood (not recorded which). This chain's CDR3 is CASSPGTSGYNEQFF. Written as DNA, the CDR3 is TGTGCCAGCAGCCCCGGGACTAGCGGCTACAATGAGCAGTTCTTC.